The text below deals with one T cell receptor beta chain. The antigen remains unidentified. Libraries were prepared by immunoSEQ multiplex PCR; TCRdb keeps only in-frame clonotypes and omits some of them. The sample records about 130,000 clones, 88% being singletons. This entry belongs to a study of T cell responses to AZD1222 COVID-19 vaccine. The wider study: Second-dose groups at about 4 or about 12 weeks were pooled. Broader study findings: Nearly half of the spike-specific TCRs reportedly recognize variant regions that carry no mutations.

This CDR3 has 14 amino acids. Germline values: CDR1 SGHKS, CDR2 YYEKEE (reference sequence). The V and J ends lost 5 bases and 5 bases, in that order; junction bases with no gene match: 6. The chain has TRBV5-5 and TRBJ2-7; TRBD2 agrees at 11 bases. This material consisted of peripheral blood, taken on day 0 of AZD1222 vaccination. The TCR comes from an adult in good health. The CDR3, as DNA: TGTGCCAGCAGGGCTAGCGGGGGGTACGACGAGCAGTACTTC. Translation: CASRASGGYDEQYF.